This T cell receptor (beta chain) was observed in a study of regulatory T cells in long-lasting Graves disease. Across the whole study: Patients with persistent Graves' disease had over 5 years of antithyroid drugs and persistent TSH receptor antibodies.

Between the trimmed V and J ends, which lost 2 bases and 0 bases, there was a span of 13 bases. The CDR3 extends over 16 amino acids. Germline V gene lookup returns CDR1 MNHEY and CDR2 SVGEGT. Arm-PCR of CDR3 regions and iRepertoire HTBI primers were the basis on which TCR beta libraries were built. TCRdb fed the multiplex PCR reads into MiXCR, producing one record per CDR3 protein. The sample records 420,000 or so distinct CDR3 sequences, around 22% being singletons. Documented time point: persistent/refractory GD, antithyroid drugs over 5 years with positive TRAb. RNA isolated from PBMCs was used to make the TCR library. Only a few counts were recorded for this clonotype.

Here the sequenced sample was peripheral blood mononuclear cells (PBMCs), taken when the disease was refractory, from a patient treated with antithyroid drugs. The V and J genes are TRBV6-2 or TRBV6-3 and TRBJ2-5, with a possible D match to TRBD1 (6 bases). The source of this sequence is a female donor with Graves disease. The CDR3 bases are TGTGCCAGCAGTTACGGGGGCATTACCTACCAAGAGACCCAGTACTTC. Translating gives CASSYGGITYQETQYF.